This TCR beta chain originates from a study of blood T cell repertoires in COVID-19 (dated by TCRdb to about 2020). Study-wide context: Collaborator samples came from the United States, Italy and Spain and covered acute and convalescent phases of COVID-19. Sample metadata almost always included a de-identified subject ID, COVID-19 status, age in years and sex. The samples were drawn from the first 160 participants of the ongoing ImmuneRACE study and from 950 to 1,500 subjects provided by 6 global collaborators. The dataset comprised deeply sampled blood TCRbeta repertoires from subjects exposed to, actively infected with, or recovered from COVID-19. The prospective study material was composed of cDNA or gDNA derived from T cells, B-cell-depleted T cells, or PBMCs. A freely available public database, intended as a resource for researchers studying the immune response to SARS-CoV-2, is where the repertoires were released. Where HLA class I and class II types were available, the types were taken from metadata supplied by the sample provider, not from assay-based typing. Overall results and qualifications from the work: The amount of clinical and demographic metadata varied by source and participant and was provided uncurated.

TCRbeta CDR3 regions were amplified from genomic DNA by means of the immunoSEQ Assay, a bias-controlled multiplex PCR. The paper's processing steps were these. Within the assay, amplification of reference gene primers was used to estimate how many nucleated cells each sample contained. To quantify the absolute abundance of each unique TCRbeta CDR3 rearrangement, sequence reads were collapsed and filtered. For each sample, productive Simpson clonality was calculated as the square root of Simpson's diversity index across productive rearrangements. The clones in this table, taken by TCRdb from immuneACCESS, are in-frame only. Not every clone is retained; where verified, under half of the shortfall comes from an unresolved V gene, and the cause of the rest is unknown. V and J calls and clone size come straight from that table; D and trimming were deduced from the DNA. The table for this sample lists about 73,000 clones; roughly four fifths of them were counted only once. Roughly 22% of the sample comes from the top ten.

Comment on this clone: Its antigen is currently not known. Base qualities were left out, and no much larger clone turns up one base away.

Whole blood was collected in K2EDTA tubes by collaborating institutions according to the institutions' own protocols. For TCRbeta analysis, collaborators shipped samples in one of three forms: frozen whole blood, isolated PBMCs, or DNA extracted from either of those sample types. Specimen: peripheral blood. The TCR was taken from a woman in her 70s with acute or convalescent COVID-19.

Here is the DNA: TGTGCCAGCTCATCTAACAGGAGAACTGGGGCCAACGTCCTGACTTTC. This yields the protein CASSSNRRTGANVLTF. This chain is built from TRBV18 and TRBJ2-6; perhaps TRBD1 is the D gene, with 5 bases matching. V loses 5 bases, J loses 2 bases, and the germline ends lie 13 bases apart. CDR3 length: 16 amino acids, cysteine to phenylalanine. Only the CDR3 region is kept as DNA, spanning 48 bases read in frame from base 1. CDR1 and CDR2 were assigned from the germline V gene as KGHSH and LQKENI.